The 5 T cell receptor beta chains below were found in one sample sequenced in a study of blood T cell repertoires in COVID-19. Profiling relied on immunoSEQ multiplex PCR, and the TCRdb table lists in-frame clones only, not all of them. The data show more than 95,000 clones, 75% to 90% seen once. Sequencing used peripheral blood. These receptor sequences come from a man aged 55 to 70 with acute or convalescent COVID-19.

The chain employs TRBV18 and TRBJ1-1, with D possibly being TRBD1 (6 bases). The CDR3 is 15 residues long. Trimming pared 4 bases from V and 4 bases from J, leaving 16 bases between. Looked up from germline, CDR1 is KGHSH and CDR2 is LQKENI. The CDR3 protein is CASSRQQGSGTEAFF. CDR3 DNA: TGTGCCAGCTCACGACAACAGGGCTCGGGCACTGAAGCTTTCTTT.

The V gene is TRBV28, the J gene TRBJ2-1, with no clear D. The CDR3 extends over 15 amino acids. The germline V gene encodes CDR1 MDHEN and CDR2 SYDVKM. V shed 5 bases and J shed 0 bases, with 11 bases lying between them. This chain's CDR3 is CASSPSTSSYNEQFF. Written as DNA, the CDR3 is TGTGCCAGCAGTCCATCGACTTCCTCCTACAATGAGCAGTTCTTC.

This clone was seen only once. The chain uses TRBV5-1 and TRBJ1-1; possible D gene TRBD1, 6 bases. Deletions cut 10 bases from V and 2 bases from J, with 18 bases between. The CDR3 spans 14 residues. The V gene's germline CDR1 is SGHRS and CDR2 YFSETQ. The CDR3 region has the DNA TGCGCCCGCCACGACCCGGGGGGCAACACTGAAGCTTTCTTT. Encoded protein: CARHDPGGNTEAFF.

The V gene is TRBV5-1, the J gene TRBJ2-7, with 7 positions matching TRBD1. The V segment lost 4 bases and the J segment 2 bases; nucleotides outside the gene matches: 9. Germline V lookup: CDR1 SGHRS, CDR2 YFSETQ. The CDR3 is 15 residues long. The CDR3 sequence: CASSPRQGVAYEQYF. CDR3 coding DNA: TGCGCCAGCAGCCCTCGACAGGGCGTGGCCTACGAGCAGTACTTC.

The chain carries TRBV29-1 and TRBJ1-3, with a tentative D call TRBD1 (5 bases). Germline V gene data show CDR1 as SQVTM and CDR2 as ANQGSEA. V shed 3 bases and J shed 3 bases, with 12 bases lying between them. This CDR3 contains 14 residues. The CDR3 DNA reads as TGCAGCGTTGAGTACGGGGGAGGTGGAAACACCATATATTTT. Residues: CSVEYGGGGNTIYF.